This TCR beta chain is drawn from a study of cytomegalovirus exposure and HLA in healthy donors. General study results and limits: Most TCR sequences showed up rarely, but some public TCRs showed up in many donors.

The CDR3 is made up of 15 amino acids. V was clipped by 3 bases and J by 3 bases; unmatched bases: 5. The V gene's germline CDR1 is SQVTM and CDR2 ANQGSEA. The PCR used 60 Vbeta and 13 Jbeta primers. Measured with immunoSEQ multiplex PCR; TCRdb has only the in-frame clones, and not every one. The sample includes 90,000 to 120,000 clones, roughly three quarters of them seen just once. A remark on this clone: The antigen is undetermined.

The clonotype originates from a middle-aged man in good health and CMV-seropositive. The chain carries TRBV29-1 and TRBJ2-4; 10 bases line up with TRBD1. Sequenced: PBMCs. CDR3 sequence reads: CSVEWDRGDKNIQYF. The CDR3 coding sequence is TGCAGCGTTGAGTGGGACAGGGGCGACAAAAACATTCAGTACTTC.